Each of the 4 T cell receptor beta chains below was sequenced from the same sample in a study of CD8 T cells in ankylosing spondylitis. The study's findings and limits: A motif of 8 or 9 highly homologous TCR beta variants was seen as apparently characteristic of ankylosing spondylitis blood.

Antigens for these TCRs are unknown. Each CDR3 protein is one row after TCRdb ran MiXCR on the 5' RACE reads. The sample has fewer than 550,000 distinct CDR3 sequences; roughly 5% are singletons. The sequenced sample consisted of blood, either unsorted or a sorted T cell fraction (not recorded which). The receptor source for this set is a male donor with ankylosing spondylitis.

The sample holds many counts of this clonotype. V is TRBV7-9 and J is TRBJ2-7; weak D call: TRBD1 (7 bases). Trimming removed 5 bases from V and 9 bases from J, with 17 bases in between. The CDR3 is 13 amino acids. CDR1 is SEHNR and CDR2 is FQNEAQ in the germline V gene (reference sequence). In nucleotides, the CDR3 is TGTGCCAGCAGCGCGTCAGGGGGAGGTGCGCAGTACTTC. Translated, it gives CASSASGGGAQYF.

The sample holds many counts of this clonotype. The chain uses TRBV25-1 and TRBJ2-7; 7 bases are shared with TRBD1. The junction had 9 bases not matched to a gene; V was cut back by 7 bases and J by 3 bases. Germline lookup yields CDR1 MGHDK and CDR2 SYGVNS. The CDR3 has 14 amino acids. Written as DNA, the CDR3 is TGTGCCAGCATCCCTCGGTCAGGGGGCTACGAGCAGTACTTC. It codes for CASIPRSGGYEQYF.

In this sample, this clonotype turned up many times. The gene calls are TRBV6-2 or TRBV6-3 and TRBJ2-3; possibly TRBD1 for D (6 bases). CDR3 size: 14 residues. V lost 4 bases to trimming and J lost 3 bases, with 11 bases between them. Germline V gene data show CDR1 as MNHEY and CDR2 as SVGEGT. The CDR3 DNA sequence: TGTGCCAGCAGTTCCGGGACACCAACAGATACGCAGTATTTT. Its translation: CASSSGTPTDTQYF.

This clonotype has a count of ten or more. The chain links TRBV27 to TRBJ1-1; D is ambiguous. The CDR3 runs 14 residues. With 2 bases removed from V and 3 bases from J, the gap between germline ends came to 10 bases. From germline, CDR1 is MNHEY and CDR2 SMNVEV (reference sequence). This CDR3 reads CASSLMLGYTEAFF. As DNA, the CDR3 is TGTGCCAGCAGTTTAATGTTGGGGTACACTGAAGCTTTCTTT.